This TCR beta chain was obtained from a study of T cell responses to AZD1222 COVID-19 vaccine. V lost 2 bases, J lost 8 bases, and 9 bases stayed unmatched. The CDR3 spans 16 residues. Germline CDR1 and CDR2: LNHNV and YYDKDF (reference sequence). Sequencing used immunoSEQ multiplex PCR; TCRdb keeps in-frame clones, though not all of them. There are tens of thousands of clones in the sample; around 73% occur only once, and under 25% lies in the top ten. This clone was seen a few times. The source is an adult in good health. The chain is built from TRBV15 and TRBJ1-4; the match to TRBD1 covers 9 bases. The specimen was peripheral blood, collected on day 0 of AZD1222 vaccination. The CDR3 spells CATSRLEGTGREKLFF. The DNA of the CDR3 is TGTGCCACCAGCAGACTCGAAGGGACAGGGAGGGAAAAACTGTTTTTT.